This TCR beta chain is drawn from a study of OX40 agonist ivuxolimab in advanced cancers. Broadly, across the study: The costimulatory receptor OX40 (CD134) was targeted by ivuxolimab, a fully human IgG2 agonistic monoclonal antibody. Intravenous ivuxolimab was administered to patients every 2 weeks at six dose levels: 0.01, 0.1, 0.3, 1.5, 3 and 10 mg/kg. Of the approximately 54 patients in dose escalation, about 20 had hepatocellular carcinoma, about 15 had melanoma, 9 had renal cell carcinoma and 9 had head and neck cancer. In the dose-escalation cohort, roughly 80% of patients were male, and the mean age was roughly 60 years, with a range of 23 to 79. Prior anti-PD-1, anti-PD-L1 or anti-CTLA-4 therapy was permitted, and checkpoint inhibitors had been received by around 39% of dose-escalation patients. Partial responses occurred in three dose-escalation patients, of whom one had hepatocellular carcinoma and two had cutaneous melanoma. The point of sequencing TCRbeta in the periphery was to test whether ivuxolimab changed TCR sequence diversity and drove clonal T-cell expansion. The paper describes the monotherapy dose-escalation part (N = 52 patients) of the phase I trial of ivuxolimab. General findings and caveats noted by the study authors: In the 0.1-3.0 mg/kg groups, partial responders had among the lowest normalized peripheral clonal expansion, particularly in CD8+ T cells. Which antigens the clonally expanded peripheral T cells were specific for was not determined. After ivuxolimab, more expanded clones were found on average in CD8+ T cells than in CD4+ T cells. Low levels of normalized T-cell clonal expansion were also seen in some patients who did not respond. At doses of 0.1 to 3.0 mg/kg, clonal expansion of both CD4+ and CD8+ T cells in blood was seen between baseline and week 6.

The trial excluded patients who had a history of autoimmune disease or who were on systemic immunosuppression. In every dose cohort, peripheral blood was drawn for TCR sequencing at baseline, cycle 4 day 1, and cycle 7 day 1. Samples came from an open-label, multicenter, first-in-human phase I dose-escalation trial of ivuxolimab. Adults with locally advanced or metastatic melanoma, renal cell, hepatocellular, or head and neck squamous cell carcinoma were enrolled in the trial. CD4+ and CD8+ T cells were sorted separately from peripheral blood before TCR sequencing. The CDR3 starts with the cysteine, ends with the phenylalanine, and has 15 residues. CDR3 DNA is the only sequence kept; it has 45 bases, read in frame from the first base. CDR1 and CDR2, per the germline V gene (reference sequence), are SGHNT and YYREEE. After removal of 0 bases from V and 8 bases from J, the junction retains 7 bases not matched to a gene.

As regards this clone: The antigen this receptor binds is unknown. There are no base qualities to consult, and no much larger clone falls within one base.

For sequencing of the TCRbeta CDR3 region, genomic DNA was extracted from the sorted cells. The immunoSEQ Assay was used to sequence the TCRbeta CDR3 regions. TCRdb limited this immuneACCESS table to in-frame rearrangements with V and J called. A share of clones is missing; checked studies link under half to unresolved V genes, and the rest is unexplained. Counted in this sample were tens of thousands of clones; more than 75% of them appeared once. In total, the top ten clones hold 5.2% of the sample. This receptor was taken from an adult with an advanced solid tumor such as melanoma, head and neck, liver or kidney cancer. Sequences were derived from CD4+ or CD8+ T cells sorted from blood, sampled in a trial of the OX40 agonist ivuxolimab. The chain uses TRBV5-4 and TRBJ2-1; 8 bases in the junction line up with TRBD2. The sequenced DNA is TGTGCCAGCAGCTTGGAATGGCGGGGGGCGCATGAGCAGTTCTTC. It translates to CASSLEWRGAHEQFF.